This T cell receptor beta chain emerged from a study of T-cell memory formation after mild COVID-19. General study findings and limits: Several responding clones turned up in pre-infection memory, indicating that cross-reactive memory may have taken part.

Germline-derived CDR1 and CDR2 are SGHVS and FNYEAQ. The germline V and J ends were trimmed by 3 bases and 5 bases, with 10 bases remaining between them. The CDR3 spans 13 residues. Via MiXCR, TCRdb re-called the 5' RACE reads, giving one row per CDR3 protein. This sample has 540,000 or so distinct CDR3 sequences, with roughly 22% found just once. Details on this clonotype: Its target is unknown.

V gene TRBV7-6 combines with J gene TRBJ2-5; maybe TRBD2 (5 bases). This clonotype originated in an adult woman who had mild COVID-19 (a few samples of this study predate the infection). Cell type and time point are not known. The source material was PBMCs or a T cell subset sorted from them (not recorded which). CDR3 amino acids: CASSFGEPETQYF. The CDR3 DNA reads as TGTGCCAGCAGCTTCGGGGAGCCTGAGACCCAGTACTTC.